The 14 T cell receptor beta chains presented below share a single source sample, sequenced in a study of T-cell memory formation after mild COVID-19. TCRdb re-derived calls from the 5' RACE reads in MiXCR, one entry per CDR3 protein. The top ten clones hold about 8.6% of a sample with about 610,000 distinct CDR3 sequences, 15% to 20% of them seen once. The material sequenced was PBMCs or a T cell subset sorted from them (not recorded which). These receptors were collected from an adult woman who had mild COVID-19 (a few samples of this study predate the infection). Cell type and time point are not known.

The V gene is TRBV20-1, the J gene TRBJ2-1; no firm D call. The CDR3 runs 10 residues. The germline gives CDR1 DFQATT, CDR2 SNEGSKA (reference sequence). V gave up 6 bases and J gave up 7 bases, with 7 bases separating them. The CDR3 coding sequence is TGCAGTGCGGCTAGGAATGAGCAGTTCTTC. Protein product: CSAARNEQFF.

This clonotype was observed a few times. This rearrangement joins TRBV2 to TRBJ2-5; D remains unclear. Germline assignment: CDR1 SNHLY and CDR2 FYNNEI. The CDR3 has 13 amino acids. V shed 4 bases and J shed 5 bases, with 11 bases lying between them. CDR3 coding DNA: TGTGCCAGCAGTGTGATGGTGTGGGAGACCCAGTACTTC. Translating gives CASSVMVWETQYF. Using reference TRBV2 and TRBJ2-5 for the parts outside the CDR3, the full variable domain is EPEVTQTPSHQVTQMGQEVILRCVPISNHLYFYWYRQILGQKVEFLVSFYNNEISEKSEIFDDQFSVERPDGSNFTLKIRSTKLEDSAMYFCASSVMVWETQYFGPGTRLLVL.

The chain couples TRBV6-1 to TRBJ2-1, with 11 bases matching TRBD2. This CDR3 is built from 15 residues. Looked up from germline, CDR1 is MNHNS and CDR2 is SASEGT. Germline trimming cut 8 bases from V and 5 bases from J; bases unmatched to any gene: 8. Written as DNA, the CDR3 is TGTGCCAGCCGTTCCACTAGCGGGAGCGACAATGAGCAGTTCTTC. Its translation is CASRSTSGSDNEQFF.

The rearrangement joins TRBV4-3 to TRBJ1-1, with TRBD1 as a possible D gene (6 bases). V lost 1 base and J lost 5, with 11 bases in between. The CDR3 loop spans 14 amino acids. Germline assignment: CDR1 LGHNA and CDR2 YSLEER. CDR3 DNA sequence: TGCGCCAGCAGCCAAGTGGGGGCGGGTACTGAAGCTTTCTTT. Translated, it gives CASSQVGAGTEAFF.

This clonotype was seen a few times. The chain recombines TRBV21-1 with TRBJ2-7; the D call in the table, TRBD1, was not verified against the DNA. TRBV21-1 corresponds to a pseudogene. The CDR3 runs to 15 residues. The CDR3 bases are TGTGCCAGCACCCCCGTAACAGGGGGCGAGGACGAGCAGTACTTC. It is translated as CASTPVTGGEDEQYF.

The rearrangement uses TRBV5-1 and TRBJ2-3; 8 bases map to TRBD1. Trimming cost V 1 base and J 2 bases; bases outside gene matches: 18. CDR1 SGHRS and CDR2 YFSETQ come from the germline V gene. This CDR3 spans 20 amino acids. Here the CDR3 DNA reads TGCGCCAGCAGCTTGTTCCTCGGGACAGGAGGCCGTACCCACACAGATACGCAGTATTTT. Encoded protein: CASSLFLGTGGRTHTDTQYF.

The table lists this clonotype with a few counts. This sequence joins TRBV6-1 and TRBJ1-1; D remains unclear. The CDR3 runs to 14 residues. V gave up 11 bases and J gave up 0 bases, with 16 bases separating them. The germline gives CDR1 MNHNS, CDR2 SASEGT. The CDR3 coding sequence is TGTGCCGGCCATGAATCGAGCTTGAACACTGAAGCTTTCTTT. Translation gives CAGHESSLNTEAFF.

V usage is TRBV2 and J usage is TRBJ2-3, with a tentative D call TRBD2 (5 bases). Germline lookup yields CDR1 SNHLY and CDR2 FYNNEI. The V end lost 4 bases, the J end lost 10 bases, and 21 bases lay between the germline ends. CDR3 length equals 15 residues. The CDR3 sequence is CASSVGAGTFSAQYF. The CDR3 DNA follows: TGTGCCAGCAGTGTGGGAGCCGGTACCTTCTCAGCGCAGTATTTT.

This clonotype was seen a handful of times. The chain carries TRBV19 and TRBJ1-6; 10 bases agree with TRBD1. V shed 6 bases and J 0 bases; nucleotides not matched to a gene: 2. The CDR3 contains 16 residues. Germline CDR1 LNHDA, CDR2 SQIVND (reference sequence). The CDR3 protein is CASRRQGASYNSPLHF. The CDR3 DNA reads TGTGCCAGTAGACGACAGGGGGCCTCCTATAATTCACCCCTCCACTTT.

This chain connects TRBV6-2 or TRBV6-3 to TRBJ1-5; 8 nucleotides align to TRBD1. Germline V gene sequence: CDR1 MNHEY, CDR2 SVGEGT. The CDR3 extends over 15 amino acids. Trimming at V came to 2 bases and at J to 5 bases, leaving 5 bases not matched to a gene. This CDR3 is CASSYPDRGYQPQHF. The CDR3 DNA reads TGTGCCAGCAGTTACCCCGACAGGGGTTATCAGCCCCAGCATTTT.

Only a few counts were recorded for this clonotype. The CDR3 spells CASSLAPYVSEQYF. As DNA, the CDR3 is TGTGCCAGCAGTTTAGCCCCCTACGTGAGCGAGCAGTACTTC. The chain combines TRBV12-3 or TRBV12-4 with TRBJ2-7; D gene uncertain. The V and J ends lost 0 bases and 6 bases respectively, with 12 bases between them. There are 14 residues in the CDR3.

This clonotype was seen more than once but under ten times. The rearrangement joins TRBV6-2 or TRBV6-3 to TRBJ2-1; D might be TRBD1 or TRBD2, each matching 5 bases. The V and J ends lost 7 bases and 12 bases respectively, with 10 bases between them. Looked up from germline, CDR1 is MNHEY and CDR2 is SVGEGT. The length of the CDR3 is 10 residues. The CDR3 bases are TGTGCCAGCAAGGGGAGCAGGCAGTTCTTC. Its translation is CASKGSRQFF.

Of note for this clonotype: Germline is not matched at one junction end, which may reflect a read error. The chain is built from TRBV7-7 and TRBJ2-7; possibly TRBD2 for D (5 bases). Germline V gives CDR1 SSHAT, CDR2 FNYEAQ (reference sequence). The CDR3 consists of 18 residues. The CDR3 DNA reads TGTGCTAGCAGCCGGATTGGGAGCGGAAATAATACCTCCTACGAGCAGTACTTC. Its translation: CASSRIGSGNNTSYEQYF.

This clonotype was recorded a few times. The chain uses TRBV10-3 and TRBJ1-2, with D possibly matching TRBD1 (5 bases). The CDR3 covers 15 residues. With 0 bases removed from V and 2 bases from J, the gap between germline ends came to 10 bases. Germline loops: CDR1 ENHRY, CDR2 SYGVKD. The CDR3 is CAISESAGRNYGYTF. Here the CDR3 DNA reads TGTGCCATCAGTGAGTCAGCAGGGAGGAACTATGGCTACACCTTC.